These 23 T cell receptor beta chains were sequenced from one sample in a study of T cells in Graves' hyperthyroidism and ophthalmopathy (dated by TCRdb to the late 2010s). Receptor libraries were prepared by multiplex PCR. The run used an Illumina HiSeq 2000. The TCR beta CDR3 regions were amplified from RNA transcripts. The first round of RT-PCR for the TCR CDR3 was performed with the HTBI primer set and the Qiagen OneStep RT-PCR kit. The public reads were reprocessed in TCRdb via fastp at Q25 and MiXCR, keeping in-frame beta chains. Each entry is one CDR3 protein sequence, shown with its most common DNA and genes. Counted in this sample were 250,000 or so distinct CDR3 sequences; roughly 15% of them appeared once. Jointly, the top ten make up about 33% of the sample. The sample comprised blood. The source is a woman aged 45-65 years with Graves' hyperthyroidism that later progressed to Graves' ophthalmopathy.

Many counts were recorded for this clonotype. The rearrangement uses TRBV20-1 and TRBJ1-1; D remains unclear. CDR1 and CDR2 (germline): DFQATT, SNEGSKA (reference sequence). Trimming shortened V by 7 bases and J by 11 bases, and 23 bases separated the two germline ends. The CDR3 is 13 amino acids. CDR3 coding DNA: TGCAGTGGGTCGGGGAGAATCGGCTTTCGGGCTTTCTTT. Amino acid sequence: CSGSGRIGFRAFF.

This clonotype was counted a few times. The V call is TRBV28, the J call TRBJ1-1; D perhaps matches TRBD1 (6 bases). This CDR3 contains 16 residues. Germline V gene sequence: CDR1 MDHEN, CDR2 SYDVKM. Trimming left V 4 bases short and J 0 bases short, with 15 bases between. The CDR3 coding sequence is TGTGCCAGCAGTTCCAGGGGACCGATAATGAACACTGAAGCTTTCTTT. Protein product: CASSSRGPIMNTEAFF.

This clonotype occurred a few times. V usage is TRBV10-3 and J usage is TRBJ1-2; the D gene is possibly TRBD1 (5 bases). V was shortened by 6 bases and J by 0 bases, with 14 bases between the two germline ends. Germline V gives CDR1 ENHRY, CDR2 SYGVKD. The CDR3 length is 15 residues. CDR3 DNA: TGTGCCATCAGAGATGGGACTGCAGCTAACTATGGCTACACCTTC. Protein product: CAIRDGTAANYGYTF.

This clonotype was seen ten or more times. This chain joins TRBV9 and TRBJ2-3; D gene ambiguous. The CDR3 is 14 amino acids. The V end was cut by 0 bases, the J end by 0 bases, with 5 bases between. Germline lookup yields CDR1 SGDLS and CDR2 YYNGEE. This chain's CDR3 is CASSVGGSTDTQYF. The CDR3 nucleotides are TGTGCCAGCAGCGTAGGTGGCAGCACAGATACGCAGTATTTT.

This clonotype was picked up many times. This rearrangement joins TRBV10-2 to TRBJ1-2, with unresolved D. V was trimmed by 6 bases and J by 4 bases, leaving 6 bases between them. This CDR3 is built from 11 residues. Per germline, CDR1 WSHSY and CDR2 SAAADI. CDR3 bases: TGCGCCAGCAGGGCGTCCTATGGCTACACCTTC. This gives the protein CASRASYGYTF.

This clonotype was counted at least ten times. This chain uses TRBV5-1 with TRBJ2-7, with 13 bases fitting TRBD2. V lost 4 bases and J lost 4; bases outside the gene matches: 5. CDR3 length: 15 amino acids. Looked up from germline, CDR1 is SGHRS and CDR2 is YFSETQ. This chain's CDR3 is CASSQLAGGRYEQYF. The CDR3 DNA is TGCGCCAGCAGCCAACTAGCGGGAGGGAGGTACGAGCAGTACTTC.

V is TRBV2 and J is TRBJ1-2; D may be TRBD1 (6 bases). Germline lookup yields CDR1 SNHLY and CDR2 FYNNEI. Between the trimmed V and J ends, which lost 4 bases and 7 bases, there was a span of 13 bases. The CDR3 totals 13 residues. This CDR3 reads CASSGGLGGGYTF. CDR3 nucleotides: TGTGCCAGCAGTGGGGGGCTTGGGGGTGGCTACACCTTC.

In its sample, this clonotype was seen many times. The CDR3 DNA reads TGTGCCAGCAGTGATTGGCAAGCAGAGACCCAGTACTTC. It codes for CASSDWQAETQYF. This chain joins TRBV2 and TRBJ2-5; no clear D. Germline V gene lookup returns CDR1 SNHLY and CDR2 FYNNEI. V dropped 3 bases and J dropped 4 bases, with 9 bases sitting between them. The CDR3 consists of 13 residues.

The sample holds many counts of this clonotype. The V and J genes are TRBV6-1 and TRBJ2-3, with a tentative D call TRBD1 (7 bases). The CDR3 is 16 residues long. Germline V gene data show CDR1 as MNHNS and CDR2 as SASEGT. Trimming left V 0 bases short and J 1 base short, with 11 bases between. The CDR3 protein is CASSEATGEGTDTQYF. CDR3 DNA: TGTGCCAGCAGTGAAGCTACAGGGGAGGGCACAGATACGCAGTATTTT.

The table lists this clonotype with many counts. The chain combines TRBV6-2 or TRBV6-3 with TRBJ1-4; no definite D call. The CDR3 loop spans 12 amino acids. The V gene lost 2 bases and the J gene lost 8 bases, with 6 bases spanning the gap. Per the germline V gene, CDR1 is MNHEY and CDR2 is SVGEGT. CDR3 coding DNA: TGTGCCAGCAGTTACGCCAGGGAAAAACTGTTTTTT. Protein product: CASSYAREKLFF.

The table lists this clonotype with many counts. The chain uses TRBV18 and TRBJ1-1; 9 bases are shared with TRBD1. Germline V gene data show CDR1 as KGHSH and CDR2 as LQKENI. CDR3 length: 17 amino acids. V was clipped by 1 base and J by 4 bases; unmatched bases: 10. CDR3 residues: CASSPRGQGGLSTEAFF. The CDR3 DNA reads as TGTGCCAGCTCACCACGGGGACAGGGAGGATTAAGCACTGAAGCTTTCTTT.

This clonotype was seen many times. The V and J genes are TRBV11-3 and TRBJ2-1, with D maybe TRBD2 (6 bases). The CDR3 is 14 residues long. V was cut by 1 base and J by 10 bases, with 14 bases left in between. CDR1 is SGHNT and CDR2 is YENEEA in the germline V gene. CDR3 in amino acids: CASSLGSGVSEQFF. CDR3 bases: TGTGCCAGCAGCTTAGGGTCGGGAGTATCCGAGCAGTTCTTC.

The rearrangement uses TRBV18 and TRBJ1-2; 7 bases align to TRBD1. Germline trimming cut 8 bases from V and 7 bases from J; bases unmatched to any gene: 7. Germline CDR1 reads KGHSH; CDR2 reads LQKENI. CDR3 size: 12 residues. CDR3 nucleotide sequence: TGTGCCAGCAGAGGGGGCGCCGGTGGCTACACCTTC. Amino acids: CASRGGAGGYTF.

This clonotype was recorded a few times. The rearrangement links TRBV5-6 to TRBJ2-7; D might be TRBD1 (6 bases). The germline gives CDR1 SGHDT, CDR2 YYEEEE. V lost 6 bases and J lost 5, with 18 bases in between. The CDR3 length is 14 residues. The CDR3 coding sequence is TGTGCCAGCACCCCCGGGACAAATTTCCACGAGCAGTACTTC. This gives the protein CASTPGTNFHEQYF.

This clonotype was seen a handful of times. Here the CDR3 reads CAISDPDSGNTIYF. For the CDR3, the DNA is TGTGCCATCAGTGACCCAGACTCTGGAAACACCATATATTTT. The chain recombines TRBV10-3 with TRBJ1-3; D gene uncertain. This CDR3 has 14 residues. Germline CDR1 ENHRY, CDR2 SYGVKD. Deletions cut 3 bases from V and 0 bases from J, with 6 bases between.

This clonotype was seen many times. The rearrangement uses TRBV28 and TRBJ2-7; no clear D. V was trimmed by 5 bases and J by 0 bases, leaving 11 bases between them. The germline V gene encodes CDR1 MDHEN and CDR2 SYDVKM. This CDR3 is 14 amino acids long. CDR3 residues: CASSAPGSSYEQYF. The CDR3 nucleotides are TGTGCCAGCAGTGCACCGGGTAGCTCCTACGAGCAGTACTTC.

This clonotype was recorded many times. The chain joins TRBV6-1 to TRBJ1-5; D ambiguous. The V gene lost 5 bases and the J gene lost 0 bases, with 8 bases spanning the gap. CDR1 is MNHNS, CDR2 SASEGT, per germline. The CDR3 loop spans 14 amino acids. CDR3 nucleotide sequence: TGTGCCAGCAGTTCCACGAATAGCAATCAGCCCCAGCATTTT. It yields the protein CASSSTNSNQPQHF.

This clonotype showed up many times. V gene TRBV27 combines with J gene TRBJ1-1; a weak D match, TRBD1 (5 bases). Germline V lookup: CDR1 MNHEY, CDR2 SMNVEV (reference sequence). CDR3 length: 16 amino acids. V gave up 7 bases and J gave up 4 bases, with 22 bases separating them. The CDR3 is CASIPVLVREGTEAFF. The CDR3 region has the DNA TGTGCCAGCATCCCCGTGTTAGTCAGGGAGGGCACTGAAGCTTTCTTT.

J is TRBJ1-1 and V is TRBV6-5; D gene ambiguous. The CDR3 loop spans 13 amino acids. V was trimmed by 4 bases and J by 4 bases, leaving 10 bases between them. From germline, CDR1 is MNHEY and CDR2 SVGAGI. CDR3 in amino acids: CASSLEGSTEAFF. DNA of the CDR3: TGTGCCAGCAGTTTAGAAGGAAGCACTGAAGCTTTCTTT.

This clonotype was found many times. The chain recombines TRBV5-1 with TRBJ2-1, with 9 bases identical to TRBD1. This CDR3 spans 19 amino acids. V trimming: 6 bases; J trimming: 0 bases; junction bases outside the gene matches: 16. Germline values: CDR1 SGHRS, CDR2 YFSETQ. The CDR3 spells CASNRRQGVGPISYNEQFF. In DNA form, the CDR3 reads TGCGCCAGCAACCGGAGACAGGGGGTGGGACCGATCTCCTACAATGAGCAGTTCTTC.

In this sample, this clonotype turned up many times. The J gene is TRBJ1-1, the V gene TRBV29-1; D not certain. The germline V gene encodes CDR1 SQVTM and CDR2 ANQGSEA. Trimming removed 4 bases at V and 8 bases at J, with 8 bases between. CDR3 length: 10 residues. The CDR3 region has the DNA TGCAGCGTTGGGCCAGGCGAAGCTTTCTTT. It translates to CSVGPGEAFF.

This clonotype was seen many times. J is TRBJ2-5 and V is TRBV6-1; the D is unclear. CDR1 and CDR2 (germline): MNHNS, SASEGT. This CDR3 spans 14 amino acids. Trimming removed 1 base at V and 0 bases at J, with 6 bases between. The CDR3 loop reads CASSEEAYQETQYF. DNA of the CDR3: TGTGCCAGCAGTGAAGAGGCGTACCAAGAGACCCAGTACTTC.

This clonotype was counted many times. The gene calls are TRBV28 and TRBJ2-7; 7 bases line up with TRBD1. Germline assignment: CDR1 MDHEN and CDR2 SYDVKM. The CDR3 totals 19 residues. V gave up 6 bases and J gave up 1 base; unmatched junction bases: 21. The DNA for the CDR3 is TGTGCCAGCAGCCCGCTTGGGTCCGAGACAGGGTGGGCGTCCTACGAGCAGTACTTC. It translates to CASSPLGSETGWASYEQYF.